One sample yielded the 18 T cell receptor beta chains listed below, sequenced in a study of T cell responses to AZD1222 COVID-19 vaccine. Assay used: immunoSEQ multiplex PCR; TCRdb lists only in-frame clones, some missing. Of about 110,000 clones listed, over 85% were seen once; the top ten hold more than 14%. The sequences come from peripheral blood, collected 28 days after the second AZD1222 dose. Source of these receptors: an adult who received the AZD1222 COVID-19 vaccine.

CDR3 region: CASSPWTGEVNEQYF. The CDR3, as DNA: TGTGCCAGCAGTCCATGGACAGGGGAAGTAAACGAGCAGTACTTC. The chain couples TRBV27 to TRBJ2-7; TRBD1 agrees at 9 bases. This CDR3 is built from 15 residues. CDR1 is MNHEY and CDR2 is SMNVEV in the germline V gene (reference sequence). Unmatched junction bases numbered 10, after V lost 5 bases and J lost 5 bases.

This chain's CDR3 is CASSLRGEQYF. CDR3 nucleotide sequence: TGTGCCAGCTCACTCCGCGGCGAGCAGTACTTC. The V and J genes are TRBV18 and TRBJ2-7; D is ambiguous. Germline-derived CDR1 and CDR2 are KGHSH and LQKENI. Trimming took off 4 bases at V and 6 bases at J, with 7 bases between the two ends. This CDR3 comprises 11 residues.

The chain joins TRBV3-1 (or the pseudogene TRBV3-2) to TRBJ2-3; the match to TRBD1 covers 8 bases. The junction had 8 bases not matched to a gene; V was cut back by 1 base and J by 5 bases. The CDR3 has 16 residues. Germline CDR1 is LGHDT and CDR2 is YNNKEL (reference sequence). In DNA form, the CDR3 reads TGTGCCAGCAGCCAAGGATTGGGCAGGGGGCTAGATACGCAGTATTTT. Translating gives CASSQGLGRGLDTQYF.

V usage is TRBV18 and J usage is TRBJ2-5, with no clear D. The CDR3 is 14 residues long. From germline, CDR1 is KGHSH and CDR2 LQKENI. Trimming removed 2 bases at V and 5 bases at J, with 12 bases between. CDR3 DNA sequence: TGTGCCAGCTCACCAAAGGTTGAACGCGAGACCCAGTACTTC. Amino acid sequence: CASSPKVERETQYF. The variable domain in full, completed from reference TRBV18 and TRBJ2-5, reads NAGVMQNPRHLVRRRGQEARLRCSPMKGHSHVYWYRQLPEEGLKFMVYLQKENIIDESGMPKERFSAEFPKEGPSILRIQQVVRGDSAAYFCASSPKVERETQYFGPGTRLLVL.

Remarks on this clone: The same CDR3 can be traced to other DNA sequences in this sample. The CDR3 loop reads CASSPPGGYEQYF. The CDR3 DNA follows: TGTGCCAGCTCACCACCGGGGGGCTACGAGCAGTACTTC. V gene TRBV18 combines with J gene TRBJ2-7; possible D gene TRBD2, 6 bases. Germline CDR1 reads KGHSH; CDR2 reads LQKENI. Trimming removed 0 bases at V and 3 bases at J, with 6 bases between. CDR3 size: 13 residues.

The chain employs TRBV12-5 and TRBJ2-5; 9 bases align to TRBD2. Germline V gives CDR1 LGHNT, CDR2 FRNRAP. V shed 1 base, J shed 4 bases, and the junction held 7 bases outside the gene matches. The CDR3 length is 16 residues. The DNA of the CDR3 is TGTGCTAGTGGTTTGGACCTAGCGGGACTTCGAGAGACCCAGTACTTC. Translation: CASGLDLAGLRETQYF.

The chain is built from TRBV28 and TRBJ2-3, with D possibly called TRBD1 or TRBD2 (5 bases each). Trimming stripped 3 bases from V and 15 bases from J, with 13 bases between. CDR1 and CDR2 from the germline V gene are MDHEN and SYDVKM. This CDR3 has 11 residues. CDR3 residues: CASSLIGATYF. The CDR3 DNA follows: TGTGCCAGCAGTTTGATCGGGGCGACCTATTTT.

V usage is TRBV6-5 and J usage is TRBJ1-5, with D possibly TRBD1 on 6 matching bases. V was pared by 1 base and J by 2 bases, with 12 bases between. Looked up from germline, CDR1 is MNHEY and CDR2 is SVGAGI. CDR3 length equals 16 residues. The CDR3 loop is CASSYFRGAGNQPQHF. The DNA for the CDR3 is TGTGCCAGCAGTTACTTCCGGGGGGCGGGCAATCAGCCCCAGCATTTT.

J is TRBJ1-6 and V is TRBV5-1, with a possible D match to TRBD1 (5 bases). Germline CDR1 reads SGHRS; CDR2 reads YFSETQ. CDR3 length: 14 amino acids. The V end lost 2 bases, the J end lost 10 bases, and 13 bases lay between the germline ends. The CDR3 loop is CASSLSGMNSPLHF. Written as DNA, the CDR3 is TGCGCCAGCAGCTTATCAGGGATGAACTCACCCCTCCACTTT.

J is TRBJ1-1 and V is TRBV9; D is unresolved. Per the germline V gene, CDR1 is SGDLS and CDR2 is YYNGEE. The CDR3 contains 14 residues. Trimming stripped 6 bases from V and 4 bases from J, with 16 bases between. The CDR3 sequence is CASTAEGRGTEAFF. For the CDR3, the DNA is TGTGCCAGCACCGCCGAGGGCCGGGGCACTGAAGCTTTCTTT.

The V gene is TRBV3-1 (or the pseudogene TRBV3-2), the J gene TRBJ2-7, with 8 bases that match TRBD1. The CDR3 totals 13 residues. The germline V gene has CDR1 LGHDT and CDR2 YNNKEL (reference sequence). Trimming cost V 6 bases and J 2 bases; bases outside gene matches: 3. The chain's CDR3 is CASRRTGPYEQYF. CDR3 sequence (DNA): TGTGCCAGCAGACGGACAGGGCCCTACGAGCAGTACTTC.

The V gene is TRBV12-3 or TRBV12-4, the J gene TRBJ1-2; D is unclear. The CDR3 extends over 12 amino acids. Trimming shortened V by 5 bases and J by 8 bases, and 12 bases separated the two germline ends. CDR3 in amino acids: CASSVRVGGYTF. The CDR3 region has the DNA TGTGCCAGCAGTGTAAGGGTGGGAGGCTACACCTTC.

This chain uses TRBV28 with TRBJ2-7, with D tentatively TRBD1 or TRBD2 (5 bases each). The CDR3 length is 15 residues. V was pared by 5 bases and J by 0 bases, with 14 bases between. The germline CDR1 and CDR2 sequences are MDHEN and SYDVKM. The CDR3, as DNA: TGTGCCAGCAGTCCATCGAGGGGCCTCTCCTACGAGCAGTACTTC. Translating it yields CASSPSRGLSYEQYF.

The chain links TRBV10-3 to TRBJ2-7; a possible D gene is TRBD2 (5 bases). There are 13 residues in the CDR3. Germline lookup yields CDR1 ENHRY and CDR2 SYGVKD. Trimming took off 1 base at V and 7 bases at J, with 11 bases between the two ends. DNA of the CDR3: TGTGCCATCAGTGAGTATCGAGGGCCTGAGCAGTACTTC. Translated: CAISEYRGPEQYF.

The chain carries TRBV28 and TRBJ1-4, with a possible D match to TRBD1 (6 bases). Germline-derived CDR1 and CDR2 are MDHEN and SYDVKM. CDR3 size: 14 residues. Trimming left V 5 bases short and J 6 bases short, with 13 bases between. The CDR3 bases are TGTGCCAGCAGTCCTGGGGGGGCTGATGAAAAACTGTTTTTT. Its translation is CASSPGGADEKLFF. Filled out from reference TRBV28 and TRBJ1-4, the complete variable domain reads DVKVTQSSRYLVKRTGEKVFLECVQDMDHENMFWYRQDPGLGLRLIYFSYDVKMKEKGDIPEGYSVSREKKERFSLILESASTNQTSMYLCASSPGGADEKLFFGSGTQLSVL.

V usage is TRBV5-1 and J usage is TRBJ2-1, with 11 positions matching TRBD2. The length of the CDR3 is 14 residues. The V and J ends lost 4 bases and 7 bases, in that order; junction bases with no gene match: 4. Germline CDR1 and CDR2: SGHRS and YFSETQ. The CDR3 DNA is TGCGCCAGCAGCCTAGGGACTAGCGGTAATGAGCAGTTCTTC. It encodes CASSLGTSGNEQFF.

This chain uses TRBV19 with TRBJ1-2; 8 bases are shared with TRBD1. Trimming removed 5 bases from V and 6 bases from J; junction bases left unmatched: 2. Per germline, CDR1 LNHDA and CDR2 SQIVND (reference sequence). The CDR3 is 12 residues long. For the CDR3, the DNA is TGTGCCAGTAGTCCCAGGGGGCATGGCTACACCTTC. Its protein product is CASSPRGHGYTF.

This chain links TRBV5-4 with TRBJ1-1, with D uncertain. This CDR3 is built from 15 residues. Trimming took off 0 bases at V and 2 bases at J, with 11 bases between the two ends. The germline gives CDR1 SGHNT, CDR2 YYREEE (reference sequence). This chain's CDR3 is CASSLAVEGNTEAFF. The CDR3 nucleotides are TGTGCCAGCAGCTTGGCCGTAGAGGGTAACACTGAAGCTTTCTTT.